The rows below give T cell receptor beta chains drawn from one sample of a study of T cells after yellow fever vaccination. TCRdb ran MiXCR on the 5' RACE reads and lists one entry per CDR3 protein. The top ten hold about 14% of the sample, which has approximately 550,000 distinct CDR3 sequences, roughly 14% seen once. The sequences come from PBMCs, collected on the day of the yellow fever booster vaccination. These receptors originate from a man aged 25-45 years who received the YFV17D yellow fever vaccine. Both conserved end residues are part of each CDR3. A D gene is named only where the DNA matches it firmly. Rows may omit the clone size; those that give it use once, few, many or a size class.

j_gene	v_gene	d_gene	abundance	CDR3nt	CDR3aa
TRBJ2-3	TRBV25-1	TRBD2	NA	TGTGCCAGCAGTGGAAGACTAGCGGGAGGGGATACGCAGTATTTT	CASSGRLAGGDTQYF
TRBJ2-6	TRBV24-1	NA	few	TGTGCCACCGGGCGAGCCGCGGGGCAGGGGAGTTCTGGGGCCAACGTCCTGACTTTC	CATGRAAGQGSSGANVLTF
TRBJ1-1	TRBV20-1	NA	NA	TGCAGTGCTAGCCCTCAGACAGGGAACACTGAAGCTTTCTTT	CSASPQTGNTEAFF
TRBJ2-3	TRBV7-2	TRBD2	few	TGTGCCAGCAGCTTGGCGGGAGGAGACACAGATACGCAGTATTTT	CASSLAGGDTDTQYF
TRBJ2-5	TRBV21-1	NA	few	TGTGCCAGCGGGTCGTGGGAGACCCAGTACTTC	CASGSWETQYF
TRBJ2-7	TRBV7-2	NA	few	TGTGCCAGCAGCCATGGCTACCCCTACGAGCAGTACTTC	CASSHGYPYEQYF
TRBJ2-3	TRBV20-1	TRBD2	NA	TGCAGTGCGCCCCTAGCGGGAGGAGGTCCAGATACGCAGTATTTT	CSAPLAGGGPDTQYF
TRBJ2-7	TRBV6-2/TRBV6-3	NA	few	TGTGCCAGCAGTTACTCCAGGACAGATTCCTACGAGCAGTACTTC	CASSYSRTDSYEQYF
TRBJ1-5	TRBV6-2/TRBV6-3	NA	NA	TGTGCCAGCAGCTACGGGCAGACCTATAGCAATCAGCCCCAGCATTTT	CASSYGQTYSNQPQHF
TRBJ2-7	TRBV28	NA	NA	TGTGCCAGCTTGGCGCTAAGCTCCTACGAGCAGTACTTC	CASLALSSYEQYF
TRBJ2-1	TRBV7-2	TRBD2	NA	TGTGCCAGCAGCTTAGCTAGCGGGGGCTCCTACAATGAGCAGTTCTTC	CASSLASGGSYNEQFF
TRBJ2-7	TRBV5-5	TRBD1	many	TGTGCCAGCAGCTTGGGCCCCAGGGGGCCCAAACAACACTACGAGCAGTACTTC	CASSLGPRGPKQHYEQYF
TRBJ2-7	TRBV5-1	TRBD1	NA	TGCGCCAGCAGGACAGGGGGCCCAACCTACGAGCAGTACTTC	CASRTGGPTYEQYF
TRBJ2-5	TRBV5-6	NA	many	TGTGCCAGCAGCTCGACAGTACAAGAGACCCAGTACTTC	CASSSTVQETQYF
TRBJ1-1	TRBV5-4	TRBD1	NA	TGTGCCAGCACCTACCCAGGGACAGGTGGTGCTTTCTTT	CASTYPGTGGAFF
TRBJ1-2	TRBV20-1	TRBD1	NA	TGCAGTGCTAGAGATCCGGGACAGGGGGCGCCTAACTATGGCTACACCTTC	CSARDPGQGAPNYGYTF
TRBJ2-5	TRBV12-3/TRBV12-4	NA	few	TGTGCCACCCAGGGGAAAGAGACCCAGTACTTC	CATQGKETQYF
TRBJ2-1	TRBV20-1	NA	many	TGCAGTGCTAGAGACCCTAACAATGAGCAGTTCTTC	CSARDPNNEQFF
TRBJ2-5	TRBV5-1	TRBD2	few	TGCGCCAGCAGCCCGGGACTAGCGGGAGATAGTATTCAAGAGACCCAGTACTTC	CASSPGLAGDSIQETQYF
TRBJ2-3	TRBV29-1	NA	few	TGCAGCGTTCAGGGGGAGCGGGATAGCACAGATACGCAGTATTTT	CSVQGERDSTDTQYF
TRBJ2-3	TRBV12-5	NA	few	TGTGCTAGTGGCCCTTTCAACACAGATACGCAGTATTTT	CASGPFNTDTQYF
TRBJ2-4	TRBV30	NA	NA	TGTGCCTGGAGTGTATTATTTCTTATTAACGGGGCCAAAAACATTCAGTACTTC	CAWSVLFLINGAKNIQYF
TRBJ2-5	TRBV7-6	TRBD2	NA	TGTGCCAGCAGCTTAGAACTAGCGGGAAGAGAGACCCAGTACTTC	CASSLELAGRETQYF
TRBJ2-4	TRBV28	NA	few	TGTGCCACGCGGCGGGGAGCCATTCAGTACTTC	CATRRGAIQYF
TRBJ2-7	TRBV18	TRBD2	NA	TGTGCCAGCTCAGGAGGGCTAGCGGGAGTTGGCGAGCAGTACTTC	CASSGGLAGVGEQYF
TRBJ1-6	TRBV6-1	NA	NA	TGTGCCAGCAGGTCAGGGCGGGGGCCCCGTAATTCACCCCTCCACTTT	CASRSGRGPRNSPLHF
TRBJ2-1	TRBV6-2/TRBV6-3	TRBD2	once	TGTGCCAGCACCCGTAGCGGGCATGAGCAGTTCTTC	CASTRSGHEQFF
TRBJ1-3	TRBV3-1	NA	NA	TGTGCCAGCAGCCGTGGGACGCTCGGAAACACCATATATTTT	CASSRGTLGNTIYF
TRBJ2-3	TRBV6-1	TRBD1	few	TGTGCCAGCGCCCCCTGGGACAGGGGTACAGATACGCAGTATTTT	CASAPWDRGTDTQYF
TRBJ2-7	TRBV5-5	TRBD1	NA	TGTGCCAGCAGCTTGGAACAGGGGGTTCCCAGGGAGCAGTACTTC	CASSLEQGVPREQYF
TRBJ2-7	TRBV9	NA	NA	TGTGCCAGCAGCTCCGGGTCCAGCTCCTACGAGCAGTACTTC	CASSSGSSSYEQYF
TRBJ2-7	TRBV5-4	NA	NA	TGTGCCAGCAGCTTGGTCGGACAGCCCTACGAGCAGTACTTC	CASSLVGQPYEQYF
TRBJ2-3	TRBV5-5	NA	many	TGTGCCAGCAGCTTCGGTTCCAACACAGATACGCAGTATTTT	CASSFGSNTDTQYF
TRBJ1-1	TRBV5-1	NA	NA	TGCGCCAGCAGCTTGGTATCCGGGTTTGTTGAAGCTTTCTTT	CASSLVSGFVEAFF
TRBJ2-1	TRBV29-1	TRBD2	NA	TGCAGCGCGGATGGGGGGGGTAGGAAACAGTTCTTC	CSADGGGRKQFF
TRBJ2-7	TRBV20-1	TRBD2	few	TGCAGTGCCGCACTAGCGGGAGTGACCTACGAGCAGTACTTC	CSAALAGVTYEQYF
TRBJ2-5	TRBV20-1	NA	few	TGCAGTGCTAGGCAGGGGATGGAGACCCAGTACTTC	CSARQGMETQYF
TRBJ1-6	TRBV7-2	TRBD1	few	TGTGCCAGCAGCTTACAACAGGGGTTTTCACCCCTCCACTTT	CASSLQQGFSPLHF
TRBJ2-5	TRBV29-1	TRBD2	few	TGCAGCGTTGAGCGGCAGACTAGCGGGAGAAGCCAAGAGACCCAGTACTTC	CSVERQTSGRSQETQYF
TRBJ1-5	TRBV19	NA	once	TGTGCCAGTAGGGAATTCGGGGGCCTCAATCAGCCCCAGCATTTT	CASREFGGLNQPQHF
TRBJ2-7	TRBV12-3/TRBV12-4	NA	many	TGTGCCAGCAGTTTAGCGAGGGGACTGACGGACGAGCAGTACTTC	CASSLARGLTDEQYF
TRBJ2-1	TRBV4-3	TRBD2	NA	TGCGCCAGCAGCCACCAACCGGGACTAGCCTACAATGAGCAGTTCTTC	CASSHQPGLAYNEQFF
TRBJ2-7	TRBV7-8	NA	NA	TGTGCCAGCAGCTTAACCGGGCTCGAGCAGTACTTC	CASSLTGLEQYF
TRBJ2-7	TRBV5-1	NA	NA	TGCGCCAGCAGCTTGGTCGGGGAGTTCAACGAGCAGTACTTC	CASSLVGEFNEQYF
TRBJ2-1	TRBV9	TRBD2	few	TGTGCCAGCAGCCCCAGGACTAGCGGGAGTCACAATGAGCAGTTCTTC	CASSPRTSGSHNEQFF
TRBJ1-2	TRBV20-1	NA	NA	TGCAGTGCTAGCCCAGAAGGGGTTACGGATGGCTACACCTTC	CSASPEGVTDGYTF
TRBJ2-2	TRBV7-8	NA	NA	TGTGCCAGCAGCTTTCGGAGAGGCGACACCGGGGAGCTGTTTTTT	CASSFRRGDTGELFF
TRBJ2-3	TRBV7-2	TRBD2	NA	TGTGCCAGCAGCTTGCGACTAGCAACGTACACAGATACGCAGTATTTT	CASSLRLATYTDTQYF
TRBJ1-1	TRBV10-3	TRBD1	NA	TGTGCCATCAGTGGAATAGGGACAGGGGGCAATGTGAACACTGAAGCTTTCTTT	CAISGIGTGGNVNTEAFF
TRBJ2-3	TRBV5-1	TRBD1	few	TGCGCCAGCTTCACAGGGGGCGCGACAGATACGCAGTATTTT	CASFTGGATDTQYF
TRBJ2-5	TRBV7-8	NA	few	TGTGCCAGCAGCTCCGGAGGGCTTAGGGAGACCCAGTACTTC	CASSSGGLRETQYF
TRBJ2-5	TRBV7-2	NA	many	TGTGCCAGCAGCCCTATCACGTACCAAGAGACCCAGTACTTC	CASSPITYQETQYF
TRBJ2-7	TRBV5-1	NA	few	TGCGCCAGCAGCTTGGAGGGTCTGGCCTACGAGCAGTACTTC	CASSLEGLAYEQYF
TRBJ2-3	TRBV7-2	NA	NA	TGTGCCAGCAGCGCCTGGTCGGCCCCCACAGATACGCAGTATTTT	CASSAWSAPTDTQYF